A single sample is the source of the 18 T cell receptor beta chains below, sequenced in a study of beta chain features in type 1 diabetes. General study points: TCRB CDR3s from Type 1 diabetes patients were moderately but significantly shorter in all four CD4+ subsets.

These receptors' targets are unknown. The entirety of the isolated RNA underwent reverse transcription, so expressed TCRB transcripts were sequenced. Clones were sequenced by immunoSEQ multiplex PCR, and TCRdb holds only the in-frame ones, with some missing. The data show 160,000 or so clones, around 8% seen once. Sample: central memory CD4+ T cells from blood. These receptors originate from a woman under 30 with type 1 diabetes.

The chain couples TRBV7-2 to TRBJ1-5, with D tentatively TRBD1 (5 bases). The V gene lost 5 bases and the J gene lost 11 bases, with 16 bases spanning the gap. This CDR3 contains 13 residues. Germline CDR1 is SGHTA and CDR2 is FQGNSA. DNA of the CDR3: TGTGCCAGCAGCCGCTATATGGACACGGCCCAGCATTTT. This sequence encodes CASSRYMDTAQHF.

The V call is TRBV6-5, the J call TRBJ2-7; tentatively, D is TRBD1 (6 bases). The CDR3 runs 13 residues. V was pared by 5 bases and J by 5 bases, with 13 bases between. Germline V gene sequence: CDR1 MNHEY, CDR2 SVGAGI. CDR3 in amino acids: CASSARQVHEQYF. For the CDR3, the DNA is TGTGCCAGCAGTGCCAGACAGGTCCACGAGCAGTACTTC.

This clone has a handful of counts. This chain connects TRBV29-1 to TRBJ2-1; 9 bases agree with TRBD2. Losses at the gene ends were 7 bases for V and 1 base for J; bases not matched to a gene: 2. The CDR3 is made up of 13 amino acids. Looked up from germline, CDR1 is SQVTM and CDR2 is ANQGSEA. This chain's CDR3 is CSAGLASYNEQFF. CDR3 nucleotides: TGCAGCGCCGGACTAGCGTCCTACAATGAGCAGTTCTTC.

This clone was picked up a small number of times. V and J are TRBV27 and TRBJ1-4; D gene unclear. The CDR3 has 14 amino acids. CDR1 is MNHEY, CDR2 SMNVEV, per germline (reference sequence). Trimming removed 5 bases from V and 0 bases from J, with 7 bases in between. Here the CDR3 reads CASSRRTTNEKLFF. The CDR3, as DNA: TGTGCCAGCAGTCGGAGGACAACTAATGAAAAACTGTTTTTT.

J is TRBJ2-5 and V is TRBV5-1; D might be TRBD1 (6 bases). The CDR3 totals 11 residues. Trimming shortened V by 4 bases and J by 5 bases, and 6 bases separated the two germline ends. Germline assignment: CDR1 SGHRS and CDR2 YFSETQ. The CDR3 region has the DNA TGCGCCAGCAGCGGGGGCGAGACCCAGTACTTC. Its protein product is CASSGGETQYF. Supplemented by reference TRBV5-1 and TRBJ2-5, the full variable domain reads KAGVTQTPRYLIKTRGQQVTLSCSPISGHRSVSWYQQTPGQGLQFLFEYFSETQRNKGNFPGRFSGRQFSNSRSEMNVSTLELGDSALYLCASSGGETQYFGPGTRLLVL.

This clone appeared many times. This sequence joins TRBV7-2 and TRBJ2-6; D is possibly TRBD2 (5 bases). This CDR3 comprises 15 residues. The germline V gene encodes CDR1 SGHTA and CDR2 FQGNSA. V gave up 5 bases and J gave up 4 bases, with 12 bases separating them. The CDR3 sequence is CASSKAGEGANVLTF. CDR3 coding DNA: TGTGCCAGCAGCAAGGCCGGGGAAGGGGCCAACGTCCTGACTTTC.

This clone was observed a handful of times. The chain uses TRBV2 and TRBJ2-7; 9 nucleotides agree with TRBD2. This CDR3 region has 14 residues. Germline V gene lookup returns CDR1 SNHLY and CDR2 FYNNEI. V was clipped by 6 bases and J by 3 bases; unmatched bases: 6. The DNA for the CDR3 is TGTGCCAGCAGCAGGGCTAGCGGGGACTACGAGCAGTACTTC. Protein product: CASSRASGDYEQYF.

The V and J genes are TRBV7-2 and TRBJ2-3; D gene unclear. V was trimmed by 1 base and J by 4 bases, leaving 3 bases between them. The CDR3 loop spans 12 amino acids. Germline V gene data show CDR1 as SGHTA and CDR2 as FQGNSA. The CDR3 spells CASSLGADTQYF. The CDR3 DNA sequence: TGTGCCAGCAGCTTAGGCGCAGATACGCAGTATTTT.

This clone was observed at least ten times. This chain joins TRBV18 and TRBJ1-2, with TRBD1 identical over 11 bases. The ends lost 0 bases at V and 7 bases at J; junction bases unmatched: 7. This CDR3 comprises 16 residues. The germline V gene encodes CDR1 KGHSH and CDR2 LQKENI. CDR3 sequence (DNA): TGTGCCAGCTCACCACCGGTCTGGACAGGGGGCAGTGGCTACACCTTC. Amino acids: CASSPPVWTGGSGYTF. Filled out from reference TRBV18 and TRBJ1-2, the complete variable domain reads NAGVMQNPRHLVRRRGQEARLRCSPMKGHSHVYWYRQLPEEGLKFMVYLQKENIIDESGMPKERFSAEFPKEGPSILRIQQVVRGDSAAYFCASSPPVWTGGSGYTFGSGTRLTVV.

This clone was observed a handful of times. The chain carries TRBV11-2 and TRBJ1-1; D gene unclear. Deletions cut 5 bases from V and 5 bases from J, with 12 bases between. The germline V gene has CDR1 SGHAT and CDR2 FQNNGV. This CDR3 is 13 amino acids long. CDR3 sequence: CASSRDTVTEAFF. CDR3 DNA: TGTGCCAGCAGCCGCGACACGGTAACTGAAGCTTTCTTT.

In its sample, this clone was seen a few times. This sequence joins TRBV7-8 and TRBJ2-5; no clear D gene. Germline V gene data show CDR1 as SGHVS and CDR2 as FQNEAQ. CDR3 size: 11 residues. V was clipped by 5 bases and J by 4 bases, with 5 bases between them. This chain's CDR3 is CASSATETQYF. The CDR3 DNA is TGTGCCAGCAGCGCTACAGAGACCCAGTACTTC.

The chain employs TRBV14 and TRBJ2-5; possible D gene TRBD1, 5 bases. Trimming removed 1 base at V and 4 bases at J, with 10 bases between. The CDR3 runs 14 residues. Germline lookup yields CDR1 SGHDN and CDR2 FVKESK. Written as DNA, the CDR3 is TGTGCCAGCAGCCAAGGGACACCTCGAGAGACCCAGTACTTC. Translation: CASSQGTPRETQYF.

The DNA of the CDR3 is TGTGCCAGCAGTGGCCCTAGTTCGCAGACCCAGTACTTC. Protein sequence: CASSGPSSQTQYF. The chain carries TRBV25-1 and TRBJ2-5; D is unclear. V was shortened by 4 bases and J by 6 bases, with 12 bases between the two germline ends. CDR3 size: 13 residues. Per germline, CDR1 MGHDK and CDR2 SYGVNS.

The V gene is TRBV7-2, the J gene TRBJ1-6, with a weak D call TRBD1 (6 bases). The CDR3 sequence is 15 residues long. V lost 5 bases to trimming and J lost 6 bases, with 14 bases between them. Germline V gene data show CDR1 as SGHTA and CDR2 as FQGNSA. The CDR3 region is CASSRTQGFNSPLHF. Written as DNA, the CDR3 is TGTGCCAGCAGCCGCACCCAGGGGTTTAATTCACCCCTCCACTTT.

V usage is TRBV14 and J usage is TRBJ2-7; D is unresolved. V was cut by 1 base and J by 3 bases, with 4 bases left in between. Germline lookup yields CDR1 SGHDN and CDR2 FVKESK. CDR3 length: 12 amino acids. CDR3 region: CASSQAGYEQYF. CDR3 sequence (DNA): TGTGCCAGCAGCCAAGCGGGCTACGAGCAGTACTTC.

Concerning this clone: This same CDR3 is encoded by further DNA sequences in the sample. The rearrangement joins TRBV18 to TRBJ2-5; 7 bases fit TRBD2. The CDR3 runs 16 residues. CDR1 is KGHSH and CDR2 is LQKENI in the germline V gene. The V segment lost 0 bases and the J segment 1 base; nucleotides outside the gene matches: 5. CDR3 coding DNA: TGTGCCAGCTCACCACCCGGCCTAGCGGCCCAAGAGACCCAGTACTTC. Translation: CASSPPGLAAQETQYF.

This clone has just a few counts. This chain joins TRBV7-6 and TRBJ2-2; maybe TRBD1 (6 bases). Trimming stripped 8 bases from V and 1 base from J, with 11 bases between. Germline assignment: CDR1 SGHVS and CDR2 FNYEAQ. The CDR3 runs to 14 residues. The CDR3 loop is CASSGGLNTGELFF. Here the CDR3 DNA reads TGTGCCAGCTCTGGGGGCCTGAACACCGGGGAGCTGTTTTTT. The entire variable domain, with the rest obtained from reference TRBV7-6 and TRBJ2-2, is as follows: GAGVSQSPRYKVTKRGQDVALRCDPISGHVSLYWYRQALGQGPEFLTYFNYEAQQDKSGLPNDRFSAERPEGSISTLTIQRTEQRDSAMYRCASSGGLNTGELFFGEGSRLTVL.

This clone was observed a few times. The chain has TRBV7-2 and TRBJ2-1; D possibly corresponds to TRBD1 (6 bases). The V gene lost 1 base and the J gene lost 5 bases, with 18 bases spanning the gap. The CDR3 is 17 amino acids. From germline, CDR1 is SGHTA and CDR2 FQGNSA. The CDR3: CASSLVSTGRPNNEQFF. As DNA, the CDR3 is TGTGCCAGCAGCTTAGTTTCGACAGGACGACCGAACAATGAGCAGTTCTTC.